This entry concerns a single T cell receptor beta chain. The data belong to a study of shared clonotypes between healthy human individuals. TCRdb keeps only in-frame clones here, not all; method: immunoSEQ multiplex PCR. Of 750,000 to 1,000,000 clones in the sample, 80% to 95% were seen once. Selected positively for CCR7 and CD45RO-negative, naive CD8 cells excluded terminally differentiated effector memory CD45RA+ cells. From germline, CDR1 is SEHNR and CDR2 FQNEAQ (reference sequence). The length of the CDR3 is 17 residues. Trimming stripped 0 bases from V and 0 bases from J, with 14 bases between. The sample comprised naive CD8+ T cells sorted from blood. The V gene is TRBV7-9, the J gene TRBJ1-2; D is unclear. This TCR came from a man aged 25 to 40 in good health. The chain's CDR3 is CASSLADRVQANYGYTF. In DNA, the CDR3 is TGTGCCAGCAGCTTAGCGGACCGAGTTCAAGCTAACTATGGCTACACCTTC.